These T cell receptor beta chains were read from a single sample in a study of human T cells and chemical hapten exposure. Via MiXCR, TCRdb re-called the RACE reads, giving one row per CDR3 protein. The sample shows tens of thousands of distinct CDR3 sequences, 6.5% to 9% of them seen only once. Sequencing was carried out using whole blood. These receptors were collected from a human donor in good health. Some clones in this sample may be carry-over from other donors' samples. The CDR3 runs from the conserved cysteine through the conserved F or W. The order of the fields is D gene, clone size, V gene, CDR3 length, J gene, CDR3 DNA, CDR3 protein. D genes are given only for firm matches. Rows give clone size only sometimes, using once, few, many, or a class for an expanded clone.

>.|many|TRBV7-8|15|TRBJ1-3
TGTGCCAGCAGCTTAGGACGGATCTCTGGAAACACCATATATTTT
CASSLGRISGNTIYF
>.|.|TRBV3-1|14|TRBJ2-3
TGTGCCAGCAGCCAACAGGGGAGGACAGATACGCAGTATTTT
CASSQQGRTDTQYF
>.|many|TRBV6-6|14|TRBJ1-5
TGTGCCAGCAGGTCAACAGGTAGCAATCAGCCCCAGCATTTT
CASRSTGSNQPQHF
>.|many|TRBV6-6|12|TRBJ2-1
TGTGCCGCGAGGGATTCTCGTAATGAGCAGTTCTTC
CAARDSRNEQFF
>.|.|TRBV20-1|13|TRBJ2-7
TGCAGTGCTAGAGATCTTGAATTTCTCGAGCAGTACTTC
CSARDLEFLEQYF
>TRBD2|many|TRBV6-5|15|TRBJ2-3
TGTGCCAGCAGTTACTCGACTAGCGGCTCAGATACGCAGTATTTT
CASSYSTSGSDTQYF
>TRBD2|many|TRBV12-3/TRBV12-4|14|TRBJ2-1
TGTGCCAGCAGCTCTCCGGGAGGATGGGGTGAGCAGTTCTTC
CASSSPGGWGEQFF
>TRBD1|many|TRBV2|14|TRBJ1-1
TGTGCCAGCAGAGGGACAGAGGGCTTCACTGAAGCTTTCTTT
CASRGTEGFTEAFF
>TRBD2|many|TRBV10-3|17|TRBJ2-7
TGTGCCATCAGTGAGTCTCGGACCGCGGGGAGGGCAGACGAGCAGTACTTC
CAISESRTAGRADEQYF
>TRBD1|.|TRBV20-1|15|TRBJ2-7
TGCAGTGCTAGAAGGCCCGGGACAGCTTCCGACGAGCAGTACTTC
CSARRPGTASDEQYF
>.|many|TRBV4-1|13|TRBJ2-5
TGCGCCAGCAGCCGGACCCTCCAAGAGACCCAGTACTTC
CASSRTLQETQYF
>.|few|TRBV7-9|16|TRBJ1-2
TGTGCCAGCAATACCGCCGGGGGTGGTGAGAACTATGGCTACAACTTC
CASNTAGGGENYGYNF
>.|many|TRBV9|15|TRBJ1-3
TGTGCCAGCAGCGTAGGGCCAGGGCCGAGAGACACCATATATTTT
CASSVGPGPRDTIYF
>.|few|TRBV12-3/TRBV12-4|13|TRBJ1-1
TGTGCCAGCAAGAGCCAGACCGACACTGAAGCTTTCTTT
CASKSQTDTEAFF
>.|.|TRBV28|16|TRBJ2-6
TGTGCCAGCATCTTCAACGGGGGCGCTGGGGCCAACGTCCTGACTTTC
CASIFNGGAGANVLTF
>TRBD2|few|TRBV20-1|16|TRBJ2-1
TGCAGTGCTTACCGCCAGGAGTCTAGCGGGTACAATGAGCAGTTCTTC
CSAYRQESSGYNEQFF
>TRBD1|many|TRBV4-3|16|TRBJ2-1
TGCGCCAGCAGCCAAGGCCTTAACACAGGGGCAAATGAGCAGTTCTTC
CASSQGLNTGANEQFF
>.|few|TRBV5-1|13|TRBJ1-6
TGCGCCAGCACCAAGGCAGAGGATTCACCCCTCCACTTT
CASTKAEDSPLHF
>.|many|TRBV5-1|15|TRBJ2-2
TGCGCCAGCAGCTTGGCGGCGGTGAACACCGGGGAGCTGTTTTTT
CASSLAAVNTGELFF
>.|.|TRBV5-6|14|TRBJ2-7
TGTGCCAGCAGCTGGGGCAGTGGGTCCTACGAGCAGTACTTC
CASSWGSGSYEQYF
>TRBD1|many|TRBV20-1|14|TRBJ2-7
TGCAGTGCTAACTTCCGGGACAGGGGGGGCGAGCAGTACTTC
CSANFRDRGGEQYF
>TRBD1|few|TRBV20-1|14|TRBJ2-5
TGCAGTGCCAAGGGGACAGCGAGATCGGAGACCCAGTACTTC
CSAKGTARSETQYF
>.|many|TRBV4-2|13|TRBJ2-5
TGTGCCAGCAGCCAAGAAAGAGGGGGGACCCAGTACTTC
CASSQERGGTQYF
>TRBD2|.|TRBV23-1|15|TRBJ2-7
TGCGCCAGCCCTCTGAGACTAGCGGGCCCCTACGAGCAGTACTTC
CASPLRLAGPYEQYF
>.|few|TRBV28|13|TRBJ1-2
TGTGCCAGCAGACTTTTAGCTAACTATGGCTACACCTTC
CASRLLANYGYTF
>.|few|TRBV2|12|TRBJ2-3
TGTGCCAGCAGAACAGGGTGTGATACGCAGTATTTT
CASRTGCDTQYF
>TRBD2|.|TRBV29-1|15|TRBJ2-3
TGCAGCGTTGAAGGTCCTAGCGGGAGATCAGATACGCAGTATTTT
CSVEGPSGRSDTQYF
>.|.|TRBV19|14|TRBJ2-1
TGTGCCAGTTTGTGGGGGGCGACCTTCGATGAGCAGTTCTTC
CASLWGATFDEQFF
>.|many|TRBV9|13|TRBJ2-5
TGTGCCAGCAGCATCGGGATGCGAGAGACCCAGTACTTC
CASSIGMRETQYF
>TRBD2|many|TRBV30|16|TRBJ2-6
TGTGCCTGGAGTGTCGGACTAGCGGGGGCCGGGGGCGTCCTGACTTTC
CAWSVGLAGAGGVLTF
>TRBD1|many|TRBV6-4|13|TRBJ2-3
TGTGCCACTTCGAGGGGGCACACAGATACGCAGTATTTT
CATSRGHTDTQYF
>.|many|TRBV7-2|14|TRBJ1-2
TGTGCCAGCAGCCCAACAGGGTCCCGCCATGGCTACACCTTC
CASSPTGSRHGYTF
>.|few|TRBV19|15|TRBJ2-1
TGTGCCAGTAGTCCACGGCGCGGGGCGGACAATGAGCAGTTCTTC
CASSPRRGADNEQFF
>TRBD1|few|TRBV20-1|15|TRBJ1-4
TGCAGTGCTAGGGAGGGGACAGCGTCGTCTGAAAAACTGTTTTTT
CSAREGTASSEKLFF
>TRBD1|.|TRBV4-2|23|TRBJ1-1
TGTGCCAGCAGCCAAGGGAGGTTCGGATGGGACAGGGGGGAGGTAATCGCGAACACTGAAGCTTTCTTT
CASSQGRFGWDRGEVIANTEAFF
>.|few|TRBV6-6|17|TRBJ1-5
TGTGCCAGCAGTTACTCGAAGGGCGTAAACTTTCTTCCGCCCCAGCATTTT
CASSYSKGVNFLPPQHF
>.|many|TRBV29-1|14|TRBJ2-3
TGCAGCGCCGAGTGGGTCACTCGGTCAGATACGCAGTATTTT
CSAEWVTRSDTQYF
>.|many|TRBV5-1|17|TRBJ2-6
TGCGCCAGCAGCTTGGGCCCTGGAACGACTGGGGCCAACGTCCTGACTTTC
CASSLGPGTTGANVLTF
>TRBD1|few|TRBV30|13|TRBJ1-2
TGTGCCTGGACCCCAGGGGGCAACTATGGCTACACCTTC
CAWTPGGNYGYTF
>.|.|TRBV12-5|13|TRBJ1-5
TGTGCTAGTGGTTGGGGCGGTGATCAGCCCCAGCATTTT
CASGWGGDQPQHF
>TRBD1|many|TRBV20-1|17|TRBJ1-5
TGCAGTGCTAGAGCTAATAGAGGACAGGGGTACAATCAGCCCCAGCATTTT
CSARANRGQGYNQPQHF
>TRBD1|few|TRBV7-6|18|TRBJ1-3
TGTGCCAGCAGCTTAGAGGTCGGGACAGCTAGCTCTGGAAACACCATATATTTT
CASSLEVGTASSGNTIYF
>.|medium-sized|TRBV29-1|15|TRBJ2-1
TGCAGCGTTGAAGAGCCAGGAAAAGTATTCGATGAGCAGTTCTTC
CSVEEPGKVFDEQFF
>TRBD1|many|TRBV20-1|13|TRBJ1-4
TGCAGTGCTAGTAACAGGGGGAATGAAAAACTGTTTTTT
CSASNRGNEKLFF
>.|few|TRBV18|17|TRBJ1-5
TGTGCCAGCTCACCCGGAATAGTCCCTGAGGGCAATCAGCCCCAGCATTTT
CASSPGIVPEGNQPQHF
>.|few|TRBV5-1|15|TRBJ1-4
TGCGCCAGCAGCTTGGGGGCGGCAACTAATGAAAAACTGTTTTTT
CASSLGAATNEKLFF
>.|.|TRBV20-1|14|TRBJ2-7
TGCAGTGCTAGAGATTCGGGAAACTACTACGAGCAGTACTTC
CSARDSGNYYEQYF
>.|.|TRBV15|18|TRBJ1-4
TGTGCCACCAGCTCTCCTGGGGATCCAGGGGCCGCTAATGAAAAACTGTTTTTT
CATSSPGDPGAANEKLFF